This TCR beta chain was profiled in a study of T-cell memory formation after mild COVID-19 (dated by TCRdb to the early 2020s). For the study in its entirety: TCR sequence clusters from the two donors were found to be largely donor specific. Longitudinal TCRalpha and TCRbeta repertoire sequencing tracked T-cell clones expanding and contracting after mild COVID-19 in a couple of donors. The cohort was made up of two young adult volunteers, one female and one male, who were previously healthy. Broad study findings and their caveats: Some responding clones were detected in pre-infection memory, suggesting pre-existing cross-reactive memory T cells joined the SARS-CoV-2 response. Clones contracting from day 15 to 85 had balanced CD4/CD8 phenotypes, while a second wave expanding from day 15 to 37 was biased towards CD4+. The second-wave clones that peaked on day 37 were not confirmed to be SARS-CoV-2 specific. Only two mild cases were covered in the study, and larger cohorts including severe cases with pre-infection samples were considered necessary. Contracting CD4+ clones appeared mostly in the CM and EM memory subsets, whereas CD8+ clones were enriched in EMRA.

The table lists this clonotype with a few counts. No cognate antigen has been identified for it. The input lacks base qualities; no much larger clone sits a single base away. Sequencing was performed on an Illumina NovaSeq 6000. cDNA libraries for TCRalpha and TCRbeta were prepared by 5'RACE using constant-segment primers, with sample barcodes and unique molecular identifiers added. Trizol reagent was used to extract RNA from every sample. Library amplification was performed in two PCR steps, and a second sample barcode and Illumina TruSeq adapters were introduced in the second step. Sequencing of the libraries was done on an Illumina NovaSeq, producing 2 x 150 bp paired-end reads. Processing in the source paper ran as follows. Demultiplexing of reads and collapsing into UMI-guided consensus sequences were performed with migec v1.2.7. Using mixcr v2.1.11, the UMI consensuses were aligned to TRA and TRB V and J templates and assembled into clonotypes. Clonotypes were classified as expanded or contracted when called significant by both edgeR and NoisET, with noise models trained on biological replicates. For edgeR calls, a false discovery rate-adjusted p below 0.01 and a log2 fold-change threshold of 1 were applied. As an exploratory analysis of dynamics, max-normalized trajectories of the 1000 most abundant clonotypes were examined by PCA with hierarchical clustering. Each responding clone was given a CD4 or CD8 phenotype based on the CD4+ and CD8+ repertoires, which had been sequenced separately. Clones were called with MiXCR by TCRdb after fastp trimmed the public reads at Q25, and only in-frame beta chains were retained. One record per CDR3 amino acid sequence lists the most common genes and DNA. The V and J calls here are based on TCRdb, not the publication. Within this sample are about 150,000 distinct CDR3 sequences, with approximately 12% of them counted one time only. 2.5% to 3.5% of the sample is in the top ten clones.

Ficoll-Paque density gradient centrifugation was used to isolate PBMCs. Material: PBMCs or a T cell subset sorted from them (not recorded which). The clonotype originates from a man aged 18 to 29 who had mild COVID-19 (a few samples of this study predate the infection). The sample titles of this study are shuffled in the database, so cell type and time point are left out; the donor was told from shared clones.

At the DNA level, the sequence is TGTGCCAGCAGTTCGTTCGACAGGGGAGGAACACCCCTCCACTTT. It specifies CASSSFDRGGTPLHF. This chain joins TRBV28 to TRBJ1-6, with 8 bases in between that match TRBD1. The CDR3 holds 15 amino acids from the cysteine to the phenylalanine. Just CDR3 DNA is preserved here, 45 bases in frame from base 1. Taken from the germline V gene, the CDR1 and CDR2 loops are MDHEN and SYDVKM. V loses 4 bases at its end and J loses 11 bases; junction bases beyond the gene matches: 10.